These 14 T cell receptor beta chains came from one sample sequenced in a study of cytomegalovirus exposure and HLA in healthy donors. Vbeta (60) and Jbeta (13) primers were used in the PCR. TCRdb's copy holds only in-frame clones and misses some; the assay was immunoSEQ multiplex PCR. This sample has about 130,000 clones, with 80% to 90% found just once. Input material: PBMCs. The receptors come from a middle-aged woman in good health and CMV-seropositive.

The chain uses TRBV6-1 and TRBJ1-2, with D unclear. Trimming stripped 6 bases from V and 3 bases from J, with 11 bases between. CDR3 length equals 13 residues. CDR1 and CDR2 from the germline V gene are MNHNS and SASEGT. For the CDR3, the DNA is TGTGCCAGCAGCTCTACCCGGGACTATGGCTACACCTTC. It is translated as CASSSTRDYGYTF.

This chain uses TRBV14 with TRBJ2-2; D is undetermined. The V and J ends lost 1 base and 4 bases respectively, with 10 bases between them. Germline CDR1 is SGHDN and CDR2 is FVKESK. CDR3 size: 15 residues. In DNA form, the CDR3 reads TGTGCCAGCAGCCAAGCCGGCACTACCACCGGGGAGCTGTTTTTT. Protein: CASSQAGTTTGELFF. Full variable domain (outside the CDR3, taken from reference TRBV14 and TRBJ2-2): EAGVTQFPSHSVIEKGQTVTLRCDPISGHDNLYWYRRVMGKEIKFLLHFVKESKQDESGMPNNRFLAERTGGTYSTLKVQPAELEDSGVYFCASSQAGTTTGELFFGEGSRLTVL.

This clone was recorded a few times. Different DNA sequences within this sample yield the same CDR3. The chain recombines TRBV28 with TRBJ1-4; D is unclear. Germline V gene lookup returns CDR1 MDHEN and CDR2 SYDVKM. Between the trimmed V and J ends, which lost 4 bases and 2 bases, there was a span of 8 bases. The CDR3 has 14 residues. The CDR3 DNA reads TGTGCCAGCAGTTCGGGTCAGACTAATGAAAAACTGTTTTTT. It specifies CASSSGQTNEKLFF.

CDR3 DNA sequence: TGTGCCAGCAGCCAGGAGCTAGCGGGAGATTGTGAGCAGTTCTTC. It translates to CASSQELAGDCEQFF. The chain carries TRBV4-2 and TRBJ2-1, with 10 nucleotides matching TRBD2. Trimming at V came to 3 bases and at J to 9 bases, leaving 8 bases not matched to a gene. The germline V gene encodes CDR1 LGHNA and CDR2 YNFKEQ. The CDR3 has 15 residues.

For this clone: The sample has other DNA sequences that encode this CDR3 too. This chain links TRBV10-3 with TRBJ2-2; TRBD1 is a possible D gene (5 bases). The ends were cut back, 3 bases at V and 0 bases at J, with 8 bases in the middle. This CDR3 comprises 15 residues. CDR1 is ENHRY and CDR2 is SYGVKD in the germline V gene. This CDR3 reads CAISERGTNTGELFF. The CDR3 nucleotides are TGTGCCATCAGTGAAAGGGGTACGAACACCGGGGAGCTGTTTTTT.

This sequence joins TRBV25-1 and TRBJ2-7; D gene ambiguous. In germline, CDR1 is MGHDK, CDR2 SYGVNS. V dropped 5 bases and J dropped 2 bases, with 13 bases sitting between them. The CDR3 is 14 amino acids. The CDR3: CASSNPEAPYEQYF. The CDR3 nucleotides read TGTGCCAGCAGTAACCCCGAGGCCCCCTACGAGCAGTACTTC.

This chain links TRBV5-6 with TRBJ1-5, with 7 positions matching TRBD1. From germline, CDR1 is SGHDT and CDR2 YYEEEE. CDR3 size: 15 residues. J was trimmed by 3 bases and V by 0 bases; bases with no gene match: 3. The CDR3 nucleotides are TGTGCCAGCAGCTTGGGGGGACAGCTCAATCAGCCCCAGCATTTT. Protein sequence: CASSLGGQLNQPQHF.

This clone was observed once. V gene TRBV5-1 combines with J gene TRBJ2-5; TRBD1 might be the D (5 bases). The last part of the DNA fits TRBJ2-7 better; the J call may be wrong. The CDR3 extends over 14 amino acids. In germline, CDR1 is SGHRS, CDR2 YFSETQ. The CDR3 protein is CASSFFRVQDEQYF. The CDR3 DNA sequence: TGCGCCAGCAGCTTCTTCAGGGTTCAGGACGAGCAGTACTTC.

V and J are TRBV7-9 and TRBJ2-7, with unresolved D. CDR1 SEHNR and CDR2 FQNEAQ come from the germline V gene (reference sequence). V was trimmed by 4 bases and J by 3 bases, leaving 7 bases between them. The length of the CDR3 is 12 residues. Here the CDR3 DNA reads TGTGCCAGCAGCTCCTCAGGCTACGAGCAGTACTTC. Protein sequence: CASSSSGYEQYF.

The table lists this clone with a count of one. This chain connects TRBV7-6 to TRBJ2-3, with 10 bases fitting TRBD2. This CDR3 contains 15 residues. CDR1 and CDR2 (germline): SGHVS, FNYEAQ. Trimming removed 5 bases from V and 1 base from J; junction bases left unmatched: 3. CDR3 amino acids: CASSPLAGGTDTQYF. The DNA for the CDR3 is TGTGCCAGCAGCCCTCTAGCGGGAGGCACAGATACGCAGTATTTT. The full variable domain, completed using reference TRBV7-6 and TRBJ2-3, is GAGVSQSPRYKVTKRGQDVALRCDPISGHVSLYWYRQALGQGPEFLTYFNYEAQQDKSGLPNDRFSAERPEGSISTLTIQRTEQRDSAMYRCASSPLAGGTDTQYFGPGTRLTVL.

The chain employs TRBV7-8 and TRBJ1-6, with D perhaps TRBD1 (6 bases). Germline CDR1 reads SGHVS; CDR2 reads FQNEAQ. V gave up 0 bases and J gave up 0 bases, with 12 bases separating them. This CDR3 comprises 18 residues. The chain's CDR3 is CASSLAQGRSSYNSPLHF. CDR3 DNA sequence: TGTGCCAGCAGCTTAGCACAGGGCCGCAGCTCCTATAATTCACCCCTCCACTTT.

The V gene is TRBV7-8, the J gene TRBJ2-7; 8 bases are shared with TRBD2. The germline V gene has CDR1 SGHVS and CDR2 FQNEAQ. This CDR3 region has 14 residues. V was pared by 5 bases and J by 3 bases, with 6 bases of the junction left unmatched. CDR3: CASSRAGLGYEQYF. The CDR3 DNA sequence: TGTGCCAGCAGCCGAGCGGGACTAGGCTACGAGCAGTACTTC.

The chain uses TRBV5-1 and TRBJ2-3; 12 bases match TRBD2. V trimming: 5 bases; J trimming: 3 bases; junction bases outside the gene matches: 7. The CDR3 is made up of 16 amino acids. Per the germline V gene, CDR1 is SGHRS and CDR2 is YFSETQ. This CDR3 is CASRPGLAGATDTQYF. Here the CDR3 DNA reads TGCGCCAGCAGACCGGGACTAGCGGGTGCAACAGATACGCAGTATTTT.

The rearrangement links TRBV7-9 to TRBJ2-7; maybe TRBD1 (5 bases). Trimming removed 1 base at V and 5 bases at J, with 12 bases between. The CDR3 runs 14 residues. The germline CDR1 and CDR2 sequences are SEHNR and FQNEAQ (reference sequence). Here the CDR3 reads CASSLGPGSHEQYF. CDR3 DNA sequence: TGTGCCAGCAGCTTAGGGCCAGGGTCCCACGAGCAGTACTTC.